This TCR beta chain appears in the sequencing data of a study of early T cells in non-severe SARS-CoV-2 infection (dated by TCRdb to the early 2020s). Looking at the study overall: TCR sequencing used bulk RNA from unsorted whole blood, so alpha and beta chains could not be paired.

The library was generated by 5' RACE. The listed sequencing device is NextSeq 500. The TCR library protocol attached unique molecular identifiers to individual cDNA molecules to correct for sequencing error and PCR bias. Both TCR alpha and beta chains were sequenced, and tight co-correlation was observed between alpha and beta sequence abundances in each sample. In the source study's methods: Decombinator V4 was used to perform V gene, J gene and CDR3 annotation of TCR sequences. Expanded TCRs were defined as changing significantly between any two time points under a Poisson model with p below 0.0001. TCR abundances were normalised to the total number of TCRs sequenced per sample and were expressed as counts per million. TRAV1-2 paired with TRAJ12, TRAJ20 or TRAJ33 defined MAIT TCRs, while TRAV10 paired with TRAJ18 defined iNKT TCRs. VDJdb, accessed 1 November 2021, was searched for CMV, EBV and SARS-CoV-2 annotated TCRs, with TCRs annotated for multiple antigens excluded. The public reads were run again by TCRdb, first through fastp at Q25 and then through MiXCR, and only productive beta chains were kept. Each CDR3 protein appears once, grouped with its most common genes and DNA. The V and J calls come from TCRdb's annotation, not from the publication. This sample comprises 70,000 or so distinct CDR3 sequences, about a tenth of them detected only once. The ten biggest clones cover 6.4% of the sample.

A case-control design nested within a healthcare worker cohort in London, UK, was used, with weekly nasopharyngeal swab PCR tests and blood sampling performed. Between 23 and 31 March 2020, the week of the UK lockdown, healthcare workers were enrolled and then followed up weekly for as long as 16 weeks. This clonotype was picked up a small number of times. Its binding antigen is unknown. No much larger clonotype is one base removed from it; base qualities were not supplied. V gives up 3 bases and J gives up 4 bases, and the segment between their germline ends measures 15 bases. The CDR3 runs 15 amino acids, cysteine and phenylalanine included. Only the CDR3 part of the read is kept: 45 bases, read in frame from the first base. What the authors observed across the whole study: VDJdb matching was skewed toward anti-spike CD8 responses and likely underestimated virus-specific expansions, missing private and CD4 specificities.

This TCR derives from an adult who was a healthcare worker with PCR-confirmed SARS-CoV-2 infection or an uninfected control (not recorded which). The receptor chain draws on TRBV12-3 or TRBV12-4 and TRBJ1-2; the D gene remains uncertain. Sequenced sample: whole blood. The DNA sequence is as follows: TGTGCCAGCAGTTTCTCTCTGGGCAATATCTATGGCTACACCTTC. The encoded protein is CASSFSLGNIYGYTF.